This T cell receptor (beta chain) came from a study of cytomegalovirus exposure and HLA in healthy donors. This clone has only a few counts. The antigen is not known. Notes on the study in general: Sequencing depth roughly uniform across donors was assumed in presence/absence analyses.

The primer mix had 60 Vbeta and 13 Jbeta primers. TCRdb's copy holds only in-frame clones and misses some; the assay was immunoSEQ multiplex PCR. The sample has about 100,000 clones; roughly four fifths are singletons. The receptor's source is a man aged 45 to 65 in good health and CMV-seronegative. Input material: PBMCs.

As DNA, the CDR3 is TGTGCCAGCAGAGCGGGCCCCTTCTACGAGCAGTACTTC. Translating it yields CASRAGPFYEQYF. The rearrangement joins TRBV21-1 to TRBJ2-7; the table's TRBD2 call for D was not verified on the DNA. TRBV21-1 is a pseudogene segment. The CDR3 runs to 13 residues.